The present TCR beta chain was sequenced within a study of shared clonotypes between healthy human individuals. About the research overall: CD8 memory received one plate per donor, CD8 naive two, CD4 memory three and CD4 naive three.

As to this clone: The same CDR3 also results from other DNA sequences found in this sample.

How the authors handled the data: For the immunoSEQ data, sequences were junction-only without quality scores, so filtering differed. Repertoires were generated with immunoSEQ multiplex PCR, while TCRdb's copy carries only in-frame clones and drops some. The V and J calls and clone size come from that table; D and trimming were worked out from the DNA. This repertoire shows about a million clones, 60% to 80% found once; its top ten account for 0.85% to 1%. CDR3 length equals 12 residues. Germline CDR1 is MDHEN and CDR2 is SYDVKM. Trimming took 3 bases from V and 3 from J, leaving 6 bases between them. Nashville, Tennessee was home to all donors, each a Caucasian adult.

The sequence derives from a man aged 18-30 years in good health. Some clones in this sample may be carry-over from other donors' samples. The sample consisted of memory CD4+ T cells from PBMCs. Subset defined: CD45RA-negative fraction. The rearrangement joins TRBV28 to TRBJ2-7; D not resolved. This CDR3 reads CASSFRGYEQYF. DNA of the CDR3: TGTGCCAGCAGTTTTCGAGGCTACGAGCAGTACTTC.